This T cell receptor (beta chain) was profiled in a study of blood T cell repertoires in COVID-19. CDR3 length: 11 residues. V dropped 1 base and J dropped 13 bases, with 8 bases sitting between them. The germline gives CDR1 SEHNR, CDR2 FQNEAQ (reference sequence). Authors' methods: Amplification of reference gene primers provided the estimated nucleated cell counts. Assay used: immunoSEQ multiplex PCR; TCRdb lists only in-frame clones, some missing. The V and J calls and clone size are taken from that table; D and trimming were inferred from the DNA. The sample includes a few hundred thousand clones, 70% to 90% of them seen just once. Recovered participants had two consecutive negative NP/OP PCR tests, healthcare professional clearance, or symptom resolution.

The sequence was obtained from a woman between 25 and 40 years old who had recovered from COVID-19. The sequencing input was PBMCs or T cells enriched from blood (not recorded which). The rearrangement links TRBV7-9 to TRBJ2-1, with D perhaps TRBD1 (6 bases). CDR3 in DNA: TGTGCCAGCAGCTTAGAGGGGGAACAGTTCTTC. Translated: CASSLEGEQFF.